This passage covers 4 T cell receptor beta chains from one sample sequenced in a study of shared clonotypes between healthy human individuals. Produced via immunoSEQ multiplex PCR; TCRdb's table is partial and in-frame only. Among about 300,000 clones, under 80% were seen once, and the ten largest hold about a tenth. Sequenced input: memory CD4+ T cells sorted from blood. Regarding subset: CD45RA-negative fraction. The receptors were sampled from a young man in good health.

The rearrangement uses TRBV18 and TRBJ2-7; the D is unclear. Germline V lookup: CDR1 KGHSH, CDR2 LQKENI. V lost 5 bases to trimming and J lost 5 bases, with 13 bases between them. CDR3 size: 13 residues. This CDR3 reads CASSISGRNEQYF. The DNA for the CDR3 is TGTGCCAGCTCAATTTCGGGCAGAAACGAGCAGTACTTC.

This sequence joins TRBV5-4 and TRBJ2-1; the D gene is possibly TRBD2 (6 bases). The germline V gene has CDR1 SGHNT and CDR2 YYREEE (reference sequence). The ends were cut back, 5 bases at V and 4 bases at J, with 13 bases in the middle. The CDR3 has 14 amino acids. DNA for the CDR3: TGTGCCAGCAGTAGGAGGAGGGATTACAATGAGCAGTTCTTC. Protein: CASSRRRDYNEQFF. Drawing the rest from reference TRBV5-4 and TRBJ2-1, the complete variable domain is ETGVTQSPTHLIKTRGQQVTLRCSSQSGHNTVSWYQQALGQGPQFIFQYYREEENGRGNFPPRFSGLQFPNYSSELNVNALELDDSALYLCASSRRRDYNEQFFGPGTRLTVL.

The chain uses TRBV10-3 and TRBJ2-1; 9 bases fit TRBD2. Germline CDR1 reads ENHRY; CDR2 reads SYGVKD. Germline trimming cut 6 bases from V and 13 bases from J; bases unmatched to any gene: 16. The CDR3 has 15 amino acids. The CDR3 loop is CAIREPGLAQDTQFF. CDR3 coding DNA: TGTGCCATCAGAGAACCGGGACTAGCTCAAGATACCCAGTTCTTC.

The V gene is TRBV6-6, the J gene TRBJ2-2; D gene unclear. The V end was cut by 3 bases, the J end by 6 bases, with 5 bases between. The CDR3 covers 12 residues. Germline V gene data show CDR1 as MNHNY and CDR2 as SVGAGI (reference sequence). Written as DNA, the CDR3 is TGTGCCAGCAGTTATTTGTCCGGGGAGCTGTTTTTT. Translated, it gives CASSYLSGELFF.